The 2 T cell receptor beta chains reported below all come from one sample, sequenced in a study of blood T cell repertoires in COVID-19. The method was immunoSEQ multiplex PCR; TCRdb's version includes in-frame clones alone and lacks a portion of them. The data show 190,000 or so clones, with approximately 87% seen just once and around 0.88% held by the top ten. Sequencing was done on a sample of peripheral blood. All receptors derive from a woman younger than 35 who had recovered from COVID-19.

The rearrangement links TRBV4-3 to TRBJ1-6; D remains ambiguous. The CDR3 runs 14 residues. Per germline, CDR1 LGHNA and CDR2 YSLEER. Trimming stripped 5 bases from V and 7 bases from J, with 12 bases between. CDR3 amino acids: CASSSVGGNSPLHF. The CDR3 coding sequence is TGCGCCAGCAGCAGCGTGGGTGGCAATTCACCCCTCCACTTT.

This clone was seen only once. The V gene is TRBV12-3 or TRBV12-4, the J gene TRBJ2-7; no reliable D call. The CDR3 totals 11 residues. V lost 3 bases, J lost 4 bases, and 4 bases lay in between. DNA for the CDR3: TGTGCCAGCAGTTTCGGTTACGAGCAGTACTTC. This codes for CASSFGYEQYF.